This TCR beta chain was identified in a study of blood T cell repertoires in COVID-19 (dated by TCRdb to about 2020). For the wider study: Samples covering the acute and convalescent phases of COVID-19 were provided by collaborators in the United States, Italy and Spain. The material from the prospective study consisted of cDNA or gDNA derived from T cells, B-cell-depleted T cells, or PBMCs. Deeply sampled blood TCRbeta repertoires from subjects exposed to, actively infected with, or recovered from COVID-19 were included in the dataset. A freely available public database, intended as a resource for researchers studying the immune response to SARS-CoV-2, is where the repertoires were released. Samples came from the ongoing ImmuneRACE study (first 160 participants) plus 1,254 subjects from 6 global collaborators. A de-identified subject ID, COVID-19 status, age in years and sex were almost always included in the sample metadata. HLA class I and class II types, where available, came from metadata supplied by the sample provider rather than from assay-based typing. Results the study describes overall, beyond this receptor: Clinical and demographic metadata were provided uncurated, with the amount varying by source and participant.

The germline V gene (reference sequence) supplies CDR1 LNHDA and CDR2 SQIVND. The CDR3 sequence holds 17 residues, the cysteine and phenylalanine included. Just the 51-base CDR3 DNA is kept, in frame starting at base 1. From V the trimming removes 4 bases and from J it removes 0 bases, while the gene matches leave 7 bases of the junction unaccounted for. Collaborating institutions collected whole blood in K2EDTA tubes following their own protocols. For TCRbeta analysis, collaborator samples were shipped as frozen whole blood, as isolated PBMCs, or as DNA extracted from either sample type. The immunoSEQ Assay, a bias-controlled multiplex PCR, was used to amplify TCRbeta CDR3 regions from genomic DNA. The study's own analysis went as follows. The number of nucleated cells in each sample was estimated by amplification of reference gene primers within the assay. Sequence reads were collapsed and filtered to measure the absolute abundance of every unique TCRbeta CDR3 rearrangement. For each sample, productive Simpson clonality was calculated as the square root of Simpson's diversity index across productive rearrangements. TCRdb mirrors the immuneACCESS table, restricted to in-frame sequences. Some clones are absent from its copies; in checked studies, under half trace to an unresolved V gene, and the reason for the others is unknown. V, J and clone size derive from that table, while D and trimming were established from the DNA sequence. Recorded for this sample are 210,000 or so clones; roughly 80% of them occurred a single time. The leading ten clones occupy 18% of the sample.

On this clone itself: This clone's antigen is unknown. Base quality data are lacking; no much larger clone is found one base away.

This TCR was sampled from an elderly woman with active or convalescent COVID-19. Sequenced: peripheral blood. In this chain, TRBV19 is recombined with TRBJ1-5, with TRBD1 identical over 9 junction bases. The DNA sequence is TGTGCCAGTAGTAAGACCGGGACAGGGTATAGCAATCAGCCCCAGCATTTT. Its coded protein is CASSKTGTGYSNQPQHF.